A selection of T cell receptor beta chains follows, all from one sample in a study of T cell changes during pregnancy in multiple sclerosis. The repertoire was sequenced with immunoSEQ multiplex PCR; TCRdb's copy has only in-frame clones and lacks some. The sample lists around 53,000 clones; approximately 90% were seen once. Sequences were derived from CD4+ T cells from peripheral blood mononuclear cells, sampled after pregnancy. Source of these receptors: a female donor with multiple sclerosis, enrolled in a pregnancy study. Each CDR3 is given with its conserved first and last residue. Each record gives: clone size, V gene, CDR3 length, J gene, CDR3 protein. Not all rows give a size; the values are once, few, many and, for expanded clones, a class.

NA,TRBV6-4,13,TRBJ2-7,CASSRVSGHEQYF
NA,TRBV27,15,TRBJ2-4,CASPHGGVAKNIQYF
NA,TRBV7-9,16,TRBJ2-5,CASSLSRQGWQETQYF
NA,TRBV29-1,13,TRBJ1-2,CSVAGGINYGYTF
NA,TRBV27,14,TRBJ1-2,CASSSGGTAYGYTF
NA,TRBV7-2,17,TRBJ1-5,CASSYAPGQGFGQPQHF
NA,TRBV6-1,14,TRBJ1-1,CASSAGQVVTEAFF
NA,TRBV25-1,15,TRBJ2-7,CASSEFRRNSYEQYF
NA,TRBV6-1,15,TRBJ1-1,CASSARRGRNTEAFF
NA,TRBV9,14,TRBJ2-3,CASSTRTSPDTQYF
NA,TRBV5-5,15,TRBJ1-5,CASSSVSGANQPQHF
NA,TRBV5-8,14,TRBJ1-6,CASSLARVGSPLHF
NA,TRBV5-5,14,TRBJ1-6,CASSTRSDNSPLHF
NA,TRBV7-9,17,TRBJ1-4,CASSLAVRTGWPEKLFF
NA,TRBV6-1,14,TRBJ2-7,CASSASGGFYEQYF
NA,TRBV2,14,TRBJ1-5,CASSEAGQGQPQHF
NA,TRBV4-3,17,TRBJ2-1,CASSQATGFISYNEQFF
NA,TRBV19,14,TRBJ2-7,CASSMGTGLSEQYF
NA,TRBV7-2,15,TRBJ2-7,CASSPAGTSGYEQYF
NA,TRBV11-3,15,TRBJ1-3,CASSPGQGPGNTIYF
NA,TRBV7-2,15,TRBJ2-7,CASSAGSSTFYEQYF
NA,TRBV25-1,13,TRBJ1-2,CASSERRAGGYTF
NA,TRBV9,17,TRBJ2-1,CASTPRGSGGTHNEQFF
NA,TRBV30,14,TRBJ2-3,CAWSASGGGDTQYF
NA,TRBV11-2,14,TRBJ1-2,CASSRDRGSHGYTF
NA,TRBV19,15,TRBJ1-1,CASSRPTRGWTEAFF
NA,TRBV19,15,TRBJ1-1,CASSIVGQMNTEAFF
NA,TRBV6-5,16,TRBJ2-3,CASSYGRAGGRDTQYF
NA,TRBV7-2,14,TRBJ2-7,CASSFQAGGYEQYF
NA,TRBV19,13,TRBJ2-5,CASRGQYQETQYF
NA,TRBV7-2,15,TRBJ2-2,CASGGGGLGTGELFF
NA,TRBV6-1,13,TRBJ1-5,CASRDSSNQPQHF
NA,TRBV7-9,15,TRBJ2-4,CASSEEGGAKNIQYF
NA,TRBV11-1,12,TRBJ2-1,CASRRLANEQFF
NA,TRBV6-5,15,TRBJ2-7,CASSYPDRSSYEQYF
NA,TRBV5-5,14,TRBJ1-1,CASSFRDRNTEAFF
NA,TRBV7-2,15,TRBJ1-3,CASSPGDRSGNTIYF
NA,TRBV7-9,15,TRBJ1-1,CASSLAGAARTEAFF
NA,TRBV6-1,13,TRBJ1-2,CASSHGGSYGYTF
NA,TRBV10-1,16,TRBJ1-3,CASREGVGSTGNTIYF
NA,TRBV14,15,TRBJ2-7,CASSQVSVFGGQQYF
once,TRBV9,14,TRBJ1-3,CASSPRVMENTIYF
NA,TRBV27,18,TRBJ1-4,CASSHPTGVTTTNEKLFF
NA,TRBV6-5,15,TRBJ2-7,CASSLRGTGTDEQYF
NA,TRBV18,14,TRBJ2-1,CASSPGQGITEQFF
few,TRBV7-2,15,TRBJ2-5,CASSLVDRSQETQYF
NA,TRBV27,13,TRBJ2-5,CASSLFRQETQYF
NA,TRBV9,14,TRBJ1-6,CASSVEGQTSPLHF
NA,TRBV5-4,16,TRBJ1-2,CASSLDGTGTSYGYTF
NA,TRBV6-5,13,TRBJ2-5,CASGEGVEETQYF
NA,TRBV15,14,TRBJ2-5,CATSSGVYQETQYF